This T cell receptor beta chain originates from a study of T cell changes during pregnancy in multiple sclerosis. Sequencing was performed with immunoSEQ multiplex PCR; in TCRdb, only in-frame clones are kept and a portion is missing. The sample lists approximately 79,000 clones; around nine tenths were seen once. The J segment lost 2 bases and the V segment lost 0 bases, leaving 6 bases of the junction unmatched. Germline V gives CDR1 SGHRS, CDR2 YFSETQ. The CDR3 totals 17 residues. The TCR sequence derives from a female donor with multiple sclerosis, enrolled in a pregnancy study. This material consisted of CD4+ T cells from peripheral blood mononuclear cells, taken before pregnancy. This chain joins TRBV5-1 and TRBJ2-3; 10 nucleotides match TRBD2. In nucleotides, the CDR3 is TGCGCCAGCAGCTTGGATGGAGCGGGGGGGTCCACAGATACGCAGTATTTT. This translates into CASSLDGAGGSTDTQYF.